This TCR beta chain appears in the sequencing data of a study of blood T cell repertoires in COVID-19. Study-level information: COVID-19 samples, acute and convalescent, were from the United States, Italy and Spain. In each case, the material was cDNA or gDNA derived from T cells, B-cell-depleted T cells, or PBMCs.

In the original analysis: Estimated nucleated cell counts came from reference gene primer amplification. The repertoire was sequenced with immunoSEQ multiplex PCR; TCRdb's copy has only in-frame clones and lacks some. Clone size and V and J calls were adopted from that table, with D and trimming inferred from the DNA. The sample lists about 140,000 clones; 75% to 85% were seen once. Trimming left V 3 bases short and J 0 bases short, with 16 bases between. Germline lookup yields CDR1 SGDLS and CDR2 YYNGEE. The CDR3 totals 17 residues. The TCR originated in a man aged 50 or older with acute or convalescent COVID-19. Sequences were obtained from peripheral blood. This chain uses TRBV9 with TRBJ2-1; D might be TRBD2 (6 bases). The CDR3 DNA sequence: TGTGCCAGCAGCGGGCTAACTAGCCTCAACTCCTACAATGAGCAGTTCTTC. Translation: CASSGLTSLNSYNEQFF.